This T cell receptor beta chain was captured by sequencing in a study of patients and donors after allogeneic stem cell transplantation. This clonotype was observed many times. The CDR3 spans 14 residues. V was clipped by 0 bases and J by 3 bases; unmatched bases: 2. Germline-derived CDR1 and CDR2 are SGHRS and YFSETQ. Using its own MiXCR run on the RT-PCR reads, TCRdb lists one record per CDR3 protein. The table records hundreds of thousands of distinct CDR3 sequences, roughly 13% of them present only once. This sequence was found in a human donor who was either an allogeneic HSCT recipient or a stem cell or donor lymphocyte infusion donor (not recorded which). It is not recorded whose cells these are; they may come from a transplant donor. The specimen was blood, either unsorted or a sorted T cell fraction (not recorded which). The V and J genes are TRBV5-1 and TRBJ1-1, with 7 bases identical to TRBD1. CDR3 in amino acids: CASSLGQGYTEAFF. The CDR3, as DNA: TGCGCCAGCAGCTTGGGACAGGGCTACACTGAAGCTTTCTTT.